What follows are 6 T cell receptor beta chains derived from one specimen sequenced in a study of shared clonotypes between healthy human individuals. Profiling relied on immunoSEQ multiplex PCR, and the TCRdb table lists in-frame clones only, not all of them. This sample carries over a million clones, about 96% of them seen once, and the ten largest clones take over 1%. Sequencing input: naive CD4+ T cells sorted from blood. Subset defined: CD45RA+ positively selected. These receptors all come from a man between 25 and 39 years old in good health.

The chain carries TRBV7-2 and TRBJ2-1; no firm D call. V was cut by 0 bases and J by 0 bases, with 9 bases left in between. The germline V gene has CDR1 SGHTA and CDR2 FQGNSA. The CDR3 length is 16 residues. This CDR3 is CASSLAGEPSYNEQFF. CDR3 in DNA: TGTGCCAGCAGCTTAGCGGGCGAACCCTCCTACAATGAGCAGTTCTTC.

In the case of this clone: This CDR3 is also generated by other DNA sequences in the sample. The DNA of the CDR3 is TGTGCCAGCAGTCCGACTAGCGGGAGTTACGAGCAGTACTTC. Translated: CASSPTSGSYEQYF. The gene calls are TRBV6-5 and TRBJ2-7; 12 positions agree with TRBD2. The germline V gene has CDR1 MNHEY and CDR2 SVGAGI. The ends lost 5 bases at V and 4 bases at J; junction bases unmatched: 3. The CDR3 covers 14 residues.

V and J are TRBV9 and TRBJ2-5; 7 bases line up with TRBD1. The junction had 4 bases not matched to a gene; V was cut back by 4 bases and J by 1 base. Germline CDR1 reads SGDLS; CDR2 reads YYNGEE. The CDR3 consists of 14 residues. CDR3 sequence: CASSKWDSQETQYF. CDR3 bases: TGTGCCAGCAGCAAGTGGGACAGCCAAGAGACCCAGTACTTC.

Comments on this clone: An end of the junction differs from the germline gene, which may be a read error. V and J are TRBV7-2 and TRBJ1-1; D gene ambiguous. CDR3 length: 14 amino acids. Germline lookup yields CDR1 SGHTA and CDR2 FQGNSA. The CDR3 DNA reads TGTGCCAGCAACTTAGCCCGAAGGGCCACTGAAGCTTTCTTT. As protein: CASNLARRATEAFF. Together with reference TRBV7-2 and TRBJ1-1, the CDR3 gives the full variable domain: GAGVSQSPSNKVTEKGKDVELRCDPISGHTALYWYRQSLGQGLEFLIYFQGNSAPDKSGLPSDRFSAERTGGSVSTLTIQRTQQEDSAVYLCASNLARRATEAFFGQGTRLTVV.

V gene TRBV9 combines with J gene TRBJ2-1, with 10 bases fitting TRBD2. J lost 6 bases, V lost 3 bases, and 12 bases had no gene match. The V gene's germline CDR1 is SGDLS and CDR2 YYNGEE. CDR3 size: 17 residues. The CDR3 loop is CASSARASGSFVNEQFF. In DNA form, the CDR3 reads TGTGCCAGCAGCGCGCGGGCTAGCGGGAGTTTTGTCAATGAGCAGTTCTTC.

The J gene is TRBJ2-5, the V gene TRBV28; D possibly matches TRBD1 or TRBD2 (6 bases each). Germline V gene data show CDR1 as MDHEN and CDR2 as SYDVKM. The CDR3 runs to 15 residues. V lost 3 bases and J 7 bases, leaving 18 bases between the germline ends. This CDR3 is CASSLGGTGSGTQYF. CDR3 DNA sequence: TGTGCCAGCAGTTTGGGGGGCACCGGTTCAGGGACCCAGTACTTC.